One sample yielded the 16 T cell receptor beta chains listed below, sequenced in a study of cytomegalovirus exposure and HLA in healthy donors. Both 60 Vbeta primers and 13 Jbeta primers went into the PCR. Using immunoSEQ multiplex PCR, the repertoire was profiled, and TCRdb retains in-frame clones only, with some absent. Of 150,000 to 200,000 clones listed, approximately 79% are singletons. Source material: PBMCs. The receptor set was obtained from a male donor in good health and CMV-seronegative.

The chain recombines TRBV5-1 with TRBJ2-7; no clear D gene. Germline V gene sequence: CDR1 SGHRS, CDR2 YFSETQ. The CDR3 has 13 residues. V was shortened by 6 bases and J by 0 bases, with 10 bases between the two germline ends. In nucleotides, the CDR3 is TGCGCCAGCACCGGGTCCTACTCCTACGAGCAGTACTTC. It is translated as CASTGSYSYEQYF.

The rearrangement uses TRBV6-1 and TRBJ1-2; D is unresolved. The ends were cut back, 5 bases at V and 3 bases at J, with 13 bases in the middle. Germline values: CDR1 MNHNS, CDR2 SASEGT. The CDR3 extends over 14 amino acids. CDR3 in DNA: TGTGCCAGCAGTATAAGGGTAGCGGACTATGGCTACACCTTC. This codes for CASSIRVADYGYTF.

The J gene is TRBJ2-7, the V gene TRBV5-1, with 7 bases identical to TRBD1. The CDR3 has 14 amino acids. Germline V gene sequence: CDR1 SGHRS, CDR2 YFSETQ. With V trimmed by 1 base and J by 7 bases, 8 bases remained unmatched. CDR3 DNA: TGCGCCAGCAGCTTGTGGGACAGCACGGGAGAGCAGTACTTC. It encodes CASSLWDSTGEQYF. The variable domain in full, completed from reference TRBV5-1 and TRBJ2-7, reads KAGVTQTPRYLIKTRGQQVTLSCSPISGHRSVSWYQQTPGQGLQFLFEYFSETQRNKGNFPGRFSGRQFSNSRSEMNVSTLELGDSALYLCASSLWDSTGEQYFGPGTRLTVT.

J is TRBJ2-1 and V is TRBV30; D is unclear. This CDR3 contains 11 residues. Trimming pared 0 bases from V and 7 bases from J, leaving 4 bases between. Germline values: CDR1 GTSNPN, CDR2 SVGIG (reference sequence). In DNA form, the CDR3 reads TGTGCCTGGAGTGTCGGGAATGAGCAGTTCTTC. Its translation is CAWSVGNEQFF.

This clone was counted between two and nine times. The gene calls are TRBV10-3 and TRBJ2-4, with TRBD2 matching over 8 bases. Germline V gene lookup returns CDR1 ENHRY and CDR2 SYGVKD. J gave up 4 bases and V 4 bases, and 12 bases lay outside the gene matches. The CDR3 is made up of 17 amino acids. CDR3 sequence reads: CAISARERGNTKNIQYF. DNA for the CDR3: TGTGCCATCAGTGCCCGCGAGCGGGGGAACACTAAAAACATTCAGTACTTC.

This clone was seen a single time. The chain has TRBV4-1 and TRBJ1-1, with unresolved D. Germline CDR1 MGHRA, CDR2 YSYEKL. V gave up 5 bases and J gave up 1 base, with 14 bases separating them. This CDR3 region has 15 residues. CDR3 DNA: TGCGCCAGCAGCTCAAGAGGACTGCAGAACACTGAAGCTTTCTTT. It codes for CASSSRGLQNTEAFF.

This clone was counted only a few times. The gene calls are TRBV5-1 and TRBJ2-6; no clear D gene. The germline V gene has CDR1 SGHRS and CDR2 YFSETQ. Trimming removed 5 bases from V and 0 bases from J, with 15 bases in between. The CDR3 covers 17 residues. The DNA of the CDR3 is TGCGCCAGCAGTACTCGTACAACAGTCTCTGGGGCCAACGTCCTGACTTTC. Amino acids: CASSTRTTVSGANVLTF. Filled out from reference TRBV5-1 and TRBJ2-6, the complete variable domain reads KAGVTQTPRYLIKTRGQQVTLSCSPISGHRSVSWYQQTPGQGLQFLFEYFSETQRNKGNFPGRFSGRQFSNSRSEMNVSTLELGDSALYLCASSTRTTVSGANVLTFGAGSRLTVL.

V is TRBV15 and J is TRBJ2-7; 8 bases map to TRBD1. V gave up 0 bases and J gave up 6 bases; unmatched junction bases: 1. The CDR3 contains 13 residues. Germline lookup yields CDR1 LNHNV and CDR2 YYDKDF (reference sequence). CDR3: CATSRDDRGEQYF. The CDR3 nucleotides read TGTGCCACCAGCAGAGACGACAGGGGCGAGCAGTACTTC.

The CDR3 nucleotides read TGCGCCAGCAGCCCGGACAGGAATAATGAAAAACTGTTTTTT. This encodes CASSPDRNNEKLFF. The V and J genes are TRBV5-1 and TRBJ1-4; 7 positions match TRBD1. CDR3 length equals 14 residues. Germline lookup yields CDR1 SGHRS and CDR2 YFSETQ. Trimming cost V 4 bases and J 4 bases; bases outside gene matches: 4. Drawing the rest from reference TRBV5-1 and TRBJ1-4, the complete variable domain is KAGVTQTPRYLIKTRGQQVTLSCSPISGHRSVSWYQQTPGQGLQFLFEYFSETQRNKGNFPGRFSGRQFSNSRSEMNVSTLELGDSALYLCASSPDRNNEKLFFGSGTQLSVL.

The chain joins TRBV14 to TRBJ1-2; TRBD1 aligns across 11 bases. Germline V gene lookup returns CDR1 SGHDN and CDR2 FVKESK. Trimming removed 4 bases from V and 4 bases from J; junction bases left unmatched: 14. The CDR3 extends over 18 amino acids. CDR3 loop: CASSLDRDRGGISYGYTF. The CDR3 nucleotides read TGTGCCAGCAGCCTCGACCGGGACAGGGGGGGGATATCCTATGGCTACACCTTC.

Regarding this clone: A junction end diverges from the germline sequence, so it may reflect a read error. This chain connects TRBV25-1 to TRBJ1-5, with a tentative D call TRBD1 (6 bases). Per germline, CDR1 MGHDK and CDR2 SYGVNS. The CDR3 extends over 13 amino acids. As DNA, the CDR3 is TGTGCCAGCAGTGAATTTAACAGGGACCCCCGGCATTTT. This encodes CASSEFNRDPRHF.

A word on this clone: At one boundary the junction diverges from the germline segment, which might be a read error. The chain carries TRBV6-5 and TRBJ2-5, with 8 bases identical to TRBD1. The germline V gene encodes CDR1 MNHEY and CDR2 SVGAGI. There are 14 residues in the CDR3. The CDR3 sequence: CAISGTGGKETQYF. CDR3 bases: TGTGCCATCAGTGGAACAGGGGGGAAAGAGACCCAGTACTTC.

This clone has only a few counts. The chain couples TRBV19 to TRBJ1-2, with a possible D match to TRBD1 (5 bases). Trimming took off 9 bases at V and 3 bases at J, with 20 bases between the two ends. From germline, CDR1 is LNHDA and CDR2 SQIVND (reference sequence). The CDR3 covers 15 residues. In DNA, the CDR3 is TGTGCCAGCTCCGCCGGACACTCCCTCGACTATGGCTACACCTTC. It is translated as CASSAGHSLDYGYTF.

V gene TRBV5-4 combines with J gene TRBJ2-3; D is possibly TRBD2 (5 bases). The V end was cut by 4 bases, the J end by 3 bases, with 12 bases between. The germline V gene has CDR1 SGHNT and CDR2 YYREEE (reference sequence). This CDR3 contains 14 residues. The CDR3 DNA is TGTGCCAGCAGCCCTACTAGTTGGACAGATACGCAGTATTTT. Its protein product is CASSPTSWTDTQYF.

The chain combines TRBV7-2 with TRBJ1-3; perhaps TRBD1 as D (6 bases). Trimming removed 5 bases from V and 8 bases from J, with 13 bases in between. The CDR3 spans 13 residues. Germline-derived CDR1 and CDR2 are SGHTA and FQGNSA. This CDR3 reads CASSPRQVDTIYF. In DNA form, the CDR3 reads TGTGCCAGCAGCCCTAGACAGGTGGACACCATATATTTT.

This rearrangement joins TRBV6-1 to TRBJ1-2; TRBD1 matches at 10 bases. J was trimmed by 8 bases and V by 11 bases; bases with no gene match: 11. The CDR3 is 13 amino acids. Germline lookup yields CDR1 MNHNS and CDR2 SASEGT. For the CDR3, the DNA is TGTGCCCACCGGGACAGGGGTTTTATGGGCTACACCTTC. This translates into CAHRDRGFMGYTF.